This T cell receptor (beta chain) was recovered during a study of cytomegalovirus exposure and HLA in healthy donors. The PCR contained 60 Vbeta and 13 Jbeta primers. Original data processing: About 10 million of 80 million or so unique TCR beta chains were shared, per a later count. Clones were read by immunoSEQ multiplex PCR, and TCRdb kept only the in-frame ones, dropping some. The V and J calls and the clone size are those of that table, but D and trimming were determined from the DNA. This repertoire includes 200,000 to 250,000 clones. Per germline, CDR1 SGHKS and CDR2 YYEKEE (reference sequence). The CDR3 spans 10 residues. With 2 bases removed from V and 8 bases from J, the gap between germline ends came to 4 bases. Turning to this clone: Antigen: not known.

Study-wide findings and caveats: An analysis was carried out later, and it reportedly showed fewer N-insertions in an Asian-associated ancestry cluster than the approximately 700-donor mean. TCR sequences were mostly rare, though some public TCRs occurred in many donors. In a later analysis, TCR beta V- and J-gene trimming showed a link to a missense DCLRE1C variant.

The sequencing input was PBMCs. This clonotype originated in a young woman in good health and CMV-seropositive. The rearrangement links TRBV5-5 to TRBJ1-2; D call uncertain. The chain's CDR3 is CASSFEGYTF. The CDR3 nucleotides are TGTGCCAGCAGCTTTGAGGGCTACACCTTC.